These T cell receptor beta chains were read from a single sample in a study of blood T cell repertoires in COVID-19. TCRdb's copy holds only in-frame clones and misses some; the assay was immunoSEQ multiplex PCR. The sample contains more than 85,000 clones, 80% to 90% of which appear only once. Sample: peripheral blood. Receptors were obtained from a man aged 50 or older with COVID-19, enrolled during active disease. Each CDR3 is given with its conserved first and last residue. A D gene is named only where the DNA matches it firmly. Clone size is not always given. Where it is, it says once, few, many or a class for expanded clones.

v_call: TRBV27; d_call: NA; j_call: TRBJ2-3; clone_size: NA; cdr3_aa: CASSSRGSRLASTDTQYF; cdr3_nt: TGTGCCAGCAGTTCCCGGGGTTCGCGTCTAGCGAGCACAGATACGCAGTATTTT
v_call: TRBV9; d_call: TRBD1; j_call: TRBJ2-3; clone_size: NA; cdr3_aa: CASSVALTGADTQYF; cdr3_nt: TGTGCCAGCAGCGTAGCACTGACAGGGGCAGATACGCAGTATTTT
v_call: TRBV5-1; d_call: NA; j_call: TRBJ1-2; clone_size: NA; cdr3_aa: CASSLDSGSYGYTF; cdr3_nt: TGCGCCAGCAGCTTGGATTCGGGGTCCTATGGCTACACCTTC
v_call: TRBV3-1/TRBV3-2; d_call: TRBD1; j_call: TRBJ1-5; clone_size: NA; cdr3_aa: CASSQAGTDTQPQHF; cdr3_nt: TGTGCCAGCAGCCAGGCCGGGACAGATACCCAACCCCAGCATTTT
v_call: TRBV5-1; d_call: TRBD1; j_call: TRBJ2-7; clone_size: NA; cdr3_aa: CASSPRQGGGEQYF; cdr3_nt: TGCGCCAGCAGCCCCAGACAGGGTGGAGGCGAGCAGTACTTC
v_call: TRBV27; d_call: TRBD1; j_call: TRBJ1-6; clone_size: few; cdr3_aa: CASSPSWTGDSPLHF; cdr3_nt: TGTGCCAGCAGTCCTTCCTGGACAGGGGATTCACCCCTCCACTTT
v_call: TRBV19; d_call: TRBD1; j_call: TRBJ1-1; clone_size: NA; cdr3_aa: CASSDWDRGETEAFF; cdr3_nt: TGTGCCAGTAGCGACTGGGACAGGGGGGAGACTGAAGCTTTCTTT
v_call: TRBV4-1; d_call: NA; j_call: TRBJ1-1; clone_size: NA; cdr3_aa: CASSQEEEGLDTEAFF; cdr3_nt: TGCGCCAGCAGCCAAGAGGAAGAGGGTTTGGACACTGAAGCTTTCTTT
v_call: TRBV27; d_call: NA; j_call: TRBJ1-1; clone_size: NA; cdr3_aa: CASSPGQFNTEAFF; cdr3_nt: TGTGCCAGCAGTCCGGGACAATTCAACACTGAAGCTTTCTTT
v_call: TRBV30; d_call: NA; j_call: TRBJ1-6; clone_size: NA; cdr3_aa: CAWSGDSYNSPLHF; cdr3_nt: TGTGCCTGGAGCGGGGACTCCTATAATTCACCCCTCCACTTT
v_call: TRBV2; d_call: NA; j_call: TRBJ1-4; clone_size: NA; cdr3_aa: CASRERTNEKLFF; cdr3_nt: TGTGCCAGCAGGGAACGGACTAATGAAAAACTGTTTTTT
v_call: TRBV28; d_call: NA; j_call: TRBJ2-5; clone_size: NA; cdr3_aa: CASSLGGIQETQYF; cdr3_nt: TGTGCCAGCAGTTTAGGGGGCATTCAAGAGACCCAGTACTTC
v_call: TRBV5-1; d_call: NA; j_call: TRBJ1-4; clone_size: NA; cdr3_aa: CASTGGQPNEKLFF; cdr3_nt: TGCGCCAGTACCGGAGGGCAGCCTAATGAAAAACTGTTTTTT
v_call: TRBV28; d_call: NA; j_call: TRBJ1-1; clone_size: NA; cdr3_aa: CASTLGLSRGTEAFF; cdr3_nt: TGTGCCAGCACCCTGGGACTTTCACGTGGCACTGAAGCTTTCTTT
v_call: TRBV6-4; d_call: NA; j_call: TRBJ1-4; clone_size: NA; cdr3_aa: CASSVNWGSGEKLFF; cdr3_nt: TGTGCCAGCAGCGTGAATTGGGGCTCTGGAGAAAAACTGTTTTTT
v_call: TRBV4-1; d_call: TRBD1; j_call: TRBJ1-2; clone_size: few; cdr3_aa: CASSNNRGTNYGYTF; cdr3_nt: TGCGCCAGCAGCAACAACAGGGGTACTAACTATGGCTACACCTTC
v_call: TRBV6-5; d_call: NA; j_call: TRBJ2-7; clone_size: NA; cdr3_aa: CASSYGGRTYEQYF; cdr3_nt: TGTGCCAGCAGTTACGGCGGCCGGACCTACGAGCAGTACTTC
v_call: TRBV4-3; d_call: NA; j_call: TRBJ2-1; clone_size: NA; cdr3_aa: CASSQKLGGENEQFF; cdr3_nt: TGCGCCAGCAGCCAAAAGTTAGGCGGGGAAAATGAGCAGTTCTTC
v_call: TRBV7-8; d_call: NA; j_call: TRBJ1-6; clone_size: NA; cdr3_aa: CASSSLTVKANSPLHF; cdr3_nt: TGTGCCAGCAGCTCTTTGACAGTCAAAGCGAATTCACCCCTCCACTTT
v_call: TRBV7-2; d_call: NA; j_call: TRBJ1-1; clone_size: NA; cdr3_aa: CASSPGRVNTEAFF; cdr3_nt: TGTGCCAGCAGCCCGGGGAGGGTGAACACTGAAGCTTTCTTT
v_call: TRBV12-3/TRBV12-4; d_call: NA; j_call: TRBJ1-6; clone_size: NA; cdr3_aa: CASSRGGPIHF; cdr3_nt: TGTGCCAGCAGCCGGGGGGGCCCAATCCACTTT
v_call: TRBV19; d_call: NA; j_call: TRBJ1-5; clone_size: NA; cdr3_aa: CASSRQGPRQPQHF; cdr3_nt: TGTGCCAGTAGTCGCCAGGGGCCGCGTCAGCCCCAGCATTTT
v_call: TRBV5-1; d_call: TRBD1; j_call: TRBJ2-1; clone_size: NA; cdr3_aa: CASSQQGTGGNEQFF; cdr3_nt: TGCGCCAGCAGCCAACAAGGGACAGGGGGCAATGAGCAGTTCTTC
v_call: TRBV29-1; d_call: TRBD1; j_call: TRBJ1-1; clone_size: NA; cdr3_aa: CSARTGVLNTEAFF; cdr3_nt: TGCAGCGCAAGGACAGGGGTCCTTAACACTGAAGCTTTCTTT